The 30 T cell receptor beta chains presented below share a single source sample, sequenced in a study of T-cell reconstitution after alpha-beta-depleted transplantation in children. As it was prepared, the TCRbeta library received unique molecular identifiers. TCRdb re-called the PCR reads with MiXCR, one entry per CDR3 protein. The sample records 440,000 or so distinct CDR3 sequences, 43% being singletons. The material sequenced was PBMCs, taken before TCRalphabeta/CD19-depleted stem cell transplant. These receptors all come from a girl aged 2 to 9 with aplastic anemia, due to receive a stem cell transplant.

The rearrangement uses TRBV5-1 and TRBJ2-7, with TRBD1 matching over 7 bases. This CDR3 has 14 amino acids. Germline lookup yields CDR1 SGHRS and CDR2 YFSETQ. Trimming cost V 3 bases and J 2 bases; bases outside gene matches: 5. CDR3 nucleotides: TGCGCCAGCAGCTCGGCCCAGGGGGCCTACGAGCAGTACTTC. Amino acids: CASSSAQGAYEQYF.

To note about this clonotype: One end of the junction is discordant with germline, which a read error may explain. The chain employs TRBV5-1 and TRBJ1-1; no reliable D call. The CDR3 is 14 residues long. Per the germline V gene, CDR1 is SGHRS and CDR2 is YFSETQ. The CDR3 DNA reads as TGCGGCAGCAGCTTGGATCTTACAGTTAACAAAGCTTTCTTT. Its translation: CGSSLDLTVNKAFF.

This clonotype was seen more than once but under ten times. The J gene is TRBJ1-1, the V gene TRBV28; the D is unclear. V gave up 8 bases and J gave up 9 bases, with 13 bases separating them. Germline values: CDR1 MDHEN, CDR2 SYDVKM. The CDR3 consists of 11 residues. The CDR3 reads CASPSGEQAFF. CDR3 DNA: TGTGCCAGCCCGTCGGGAGAGCAAGCTTTCTTT.

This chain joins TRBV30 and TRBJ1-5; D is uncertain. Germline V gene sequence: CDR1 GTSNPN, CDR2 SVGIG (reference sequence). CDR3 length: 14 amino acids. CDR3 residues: CPLRVLIGNQPQHF. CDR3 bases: TGTCCCCTTCGGGTGCTCATAGGGAATCAGCCCCAGCATTTT.

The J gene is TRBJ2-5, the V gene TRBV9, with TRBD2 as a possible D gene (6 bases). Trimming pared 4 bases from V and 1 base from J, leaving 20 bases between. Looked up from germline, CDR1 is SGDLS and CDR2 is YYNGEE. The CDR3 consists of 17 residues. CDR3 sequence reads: CASSPTGVAASQETQYF. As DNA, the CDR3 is TGTGCCAGCAGCCCTACTGGGGTAGCGGCCTCCCAAGAGACCCAGTACTTC.

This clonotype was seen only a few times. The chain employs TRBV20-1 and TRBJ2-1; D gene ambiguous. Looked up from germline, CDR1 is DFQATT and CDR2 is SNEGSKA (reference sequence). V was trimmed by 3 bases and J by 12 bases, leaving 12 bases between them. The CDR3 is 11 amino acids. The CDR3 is CSASDSAPQFF. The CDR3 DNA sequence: TGCAGTGCTAGCGATTCAGCGCCGCAGTTCTTC.

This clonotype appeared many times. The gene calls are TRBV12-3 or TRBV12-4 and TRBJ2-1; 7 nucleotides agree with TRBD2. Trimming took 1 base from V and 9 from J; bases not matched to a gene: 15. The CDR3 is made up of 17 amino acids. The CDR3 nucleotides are TGTGCCAGCAGTTTAGTAGGACTAGGCGTAACAATAGGTGAGCAGTTCTTC. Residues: CASSLVGLGVTIGEQFF.

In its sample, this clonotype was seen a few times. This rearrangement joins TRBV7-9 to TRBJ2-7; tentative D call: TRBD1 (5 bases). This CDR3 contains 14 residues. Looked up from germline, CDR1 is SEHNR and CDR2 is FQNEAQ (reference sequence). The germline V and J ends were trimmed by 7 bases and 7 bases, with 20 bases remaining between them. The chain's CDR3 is CASIPRAGRSEQYF. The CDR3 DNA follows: TGTGCCAGCATCCCCCGGGCAGGGCGATCGGAGCAGTACTTC.

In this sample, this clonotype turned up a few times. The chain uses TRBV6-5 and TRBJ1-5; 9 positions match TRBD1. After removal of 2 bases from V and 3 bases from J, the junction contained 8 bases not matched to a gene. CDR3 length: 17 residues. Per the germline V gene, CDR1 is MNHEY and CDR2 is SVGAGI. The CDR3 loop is CASSYPMGTGPNQPQHF. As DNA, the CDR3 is TGTGCCAGCAGTTACCCGATGGGGACAGGGCCCAATCAGCCCCAGCATTTT.

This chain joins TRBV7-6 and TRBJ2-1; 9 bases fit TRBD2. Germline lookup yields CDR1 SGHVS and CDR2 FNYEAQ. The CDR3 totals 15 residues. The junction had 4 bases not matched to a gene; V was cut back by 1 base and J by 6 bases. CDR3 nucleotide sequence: TGTGCCAGCAGCTTAGGCGGGGGGGGGTTCAATGAGCAGTTCTTC. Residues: CASSLGGGGFNEQFF. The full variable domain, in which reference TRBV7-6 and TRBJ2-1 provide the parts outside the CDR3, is GAGVSQSPRYKVTKRGQDVALRCDPISGHVSLYWYRQALGQGPEFLTYFNYEAQQDKSGLPNDRFSAERPEGSISTLTIQRTEQRDSAMYRCASSLGGGGFNEQFFGPGTRLTVL.

CDR3 region: CASSLGGGVSEQYF. CDR3 sequence (DNA): TGTGCCAGCAGCTTAGGAGGGGGCGTTTCCGAGCAGTACTTC. V usage is TRBV7-9 and J usage is TRBJ2-7; 7 nucleotides match TRBD1. The V gene's germline CDR1 is SEHNR and CDR2 FQNEAQ (reference sequence). The CDR3 spans 14 residues. V trimming: 1 base; J trimming: 6 bases; junction bases outside the gene matches: 6.

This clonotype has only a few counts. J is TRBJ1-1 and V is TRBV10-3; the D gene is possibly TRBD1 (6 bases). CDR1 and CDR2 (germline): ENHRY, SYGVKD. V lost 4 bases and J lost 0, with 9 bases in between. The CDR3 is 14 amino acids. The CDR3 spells CAISGQDMNTEAFF. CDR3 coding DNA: TGTGCCATCAGTGGACAGGACATGAACACTGAAGCTTTCTTT.

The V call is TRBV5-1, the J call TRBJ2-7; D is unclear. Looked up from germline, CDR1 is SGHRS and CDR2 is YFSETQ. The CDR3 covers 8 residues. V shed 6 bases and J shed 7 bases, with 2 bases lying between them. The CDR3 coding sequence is TGCGCCAGCAAAGAGCAGTACTTC. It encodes CASKEQYF.

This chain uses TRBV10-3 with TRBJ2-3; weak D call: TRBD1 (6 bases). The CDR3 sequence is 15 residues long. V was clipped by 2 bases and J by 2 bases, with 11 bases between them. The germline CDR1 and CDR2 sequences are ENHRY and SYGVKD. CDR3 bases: TGTGCCATCAGTGAGGGGACACATTCCACAGATACGCAGTATTTT. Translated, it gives CAISEGTHSTDTQYF.

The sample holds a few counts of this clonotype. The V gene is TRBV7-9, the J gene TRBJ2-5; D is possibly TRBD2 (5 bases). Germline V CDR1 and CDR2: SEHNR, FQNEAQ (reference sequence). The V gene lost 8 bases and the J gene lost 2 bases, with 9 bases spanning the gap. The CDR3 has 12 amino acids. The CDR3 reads CASGGHQETQYF. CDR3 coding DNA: TGTGCCAGCGGAGGCCATCAAGAGACCCAGTACTTC.

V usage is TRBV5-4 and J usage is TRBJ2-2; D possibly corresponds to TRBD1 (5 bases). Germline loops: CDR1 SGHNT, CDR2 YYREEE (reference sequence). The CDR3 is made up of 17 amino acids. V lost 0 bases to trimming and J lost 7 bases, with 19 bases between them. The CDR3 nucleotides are TGTGCCAGCAGCTTGGATTTGCAGGGTGTTGTCAGCGGGGAGCTGTTTTTT. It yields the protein CASSLDLQGVVSGELFF.

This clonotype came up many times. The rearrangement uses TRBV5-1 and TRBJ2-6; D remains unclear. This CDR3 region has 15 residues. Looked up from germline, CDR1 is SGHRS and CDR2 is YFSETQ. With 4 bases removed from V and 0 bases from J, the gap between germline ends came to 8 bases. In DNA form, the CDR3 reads TGCGCCAGCAGCCCTACATACTCTGGGGCCAACGTCCTGACTTTC. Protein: CASSPTYSGANVLTF. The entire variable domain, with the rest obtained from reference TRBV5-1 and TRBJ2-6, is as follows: KAGVTQTPRYLIKTRGQQVTLSCSPISGHRSVSWYQQTPGQGLQFLFEYFSETQRNKGNFPGRFSGRQFSNSRSEMNVSTLELGDSALYLCASSPTYSGANVLTFGAGSRLTVL.

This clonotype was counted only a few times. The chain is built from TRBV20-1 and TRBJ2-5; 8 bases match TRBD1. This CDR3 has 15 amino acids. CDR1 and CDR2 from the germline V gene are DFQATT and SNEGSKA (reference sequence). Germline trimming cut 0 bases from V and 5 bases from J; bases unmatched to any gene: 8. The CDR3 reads CSARDVRGLGETQYF. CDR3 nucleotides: TGCAGTGCTAGAGATGTCAGGGGGCTAGGGGAGACCCAGTACTTC.

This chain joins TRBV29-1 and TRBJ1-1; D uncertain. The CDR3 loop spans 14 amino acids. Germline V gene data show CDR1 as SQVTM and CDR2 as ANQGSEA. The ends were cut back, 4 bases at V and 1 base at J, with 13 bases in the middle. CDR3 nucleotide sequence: TGCAGCGTTGGGTACCTGGACCCGAACACTGAAGCTTTCTTT. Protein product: CSVGYLDPNTEAFF.

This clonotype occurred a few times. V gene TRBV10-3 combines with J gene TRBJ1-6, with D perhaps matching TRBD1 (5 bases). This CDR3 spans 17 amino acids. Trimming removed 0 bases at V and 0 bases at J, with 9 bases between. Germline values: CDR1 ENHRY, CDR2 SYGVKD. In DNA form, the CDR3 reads TGTGCCATCAGTGAGTCGCCAGGGAGCTCCTATAATTCACCCCTCCACTTT. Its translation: CAISESPGSSYNSPLHF.

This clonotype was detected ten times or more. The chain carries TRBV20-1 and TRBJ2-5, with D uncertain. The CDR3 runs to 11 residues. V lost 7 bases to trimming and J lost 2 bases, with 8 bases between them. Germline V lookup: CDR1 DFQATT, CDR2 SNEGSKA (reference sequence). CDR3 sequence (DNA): TGCAGTGGGACCCCGCAAGAGACCCAGTACTTC. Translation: CSGTPQETQYF.

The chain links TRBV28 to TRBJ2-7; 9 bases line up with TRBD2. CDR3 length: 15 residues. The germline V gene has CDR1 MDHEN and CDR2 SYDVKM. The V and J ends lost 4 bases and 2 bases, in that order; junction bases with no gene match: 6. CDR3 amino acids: CASSSPTSGPYEQYF. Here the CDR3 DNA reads TGTGCCAGCAGTTCCCCGACTAGCGGTCCCTACGAGCAGTACTTC. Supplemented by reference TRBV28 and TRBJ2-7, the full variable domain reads DVKVTQSSRYLVKRTGEKVFLECVQDMDHENMFWYRQDPGLGLRLIYFSYDVKMKEKGDIPEGYSVSREKKERFSLILESASTNQTSMYLCASSSPTSGPYEQYFGPGTRLTVT.

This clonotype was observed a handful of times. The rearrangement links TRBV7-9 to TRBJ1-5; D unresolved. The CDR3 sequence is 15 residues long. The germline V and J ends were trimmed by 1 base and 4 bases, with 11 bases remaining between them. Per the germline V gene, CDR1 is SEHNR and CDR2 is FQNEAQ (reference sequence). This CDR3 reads CASSLDLPGNQPQHF. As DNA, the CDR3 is TGTGCCAGCAGCTTAGATCTCCCGGGTAATCAGCCCCAGCATTTT.

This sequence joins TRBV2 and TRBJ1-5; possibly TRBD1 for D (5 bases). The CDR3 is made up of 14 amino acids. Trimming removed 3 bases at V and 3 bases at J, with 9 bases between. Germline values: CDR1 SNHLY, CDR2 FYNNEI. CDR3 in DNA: TGTGCCAGCAGTGAGGGGACCCTCAATCAGCCCCAGCATTTT. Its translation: CASSEGTLNQPQHF.

CDR3 sequence reads: CSAGGQAGVAPFF. CDR3 coding DNA: TGCAGTGCTGGGGGCCAAGCGGGAGTCGCGCCGTTCTTC. The chain is built from TRBV20-1 and TRBJ2-1, with 8 bases identical to TRBD2. CDR3 length: 13 amino acids. Germline loops: CDR1 DFQATT, CDR2 SNEGSKA (reference sequence). V lost 5 bases and J lost 15; bases outside the gene matches: 15.

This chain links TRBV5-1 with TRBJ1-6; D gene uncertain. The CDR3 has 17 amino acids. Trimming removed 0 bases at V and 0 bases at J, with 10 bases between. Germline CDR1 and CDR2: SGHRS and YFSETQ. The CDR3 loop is CASSLDAMSSYNSPLHF. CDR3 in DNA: TGCGCCAGCAGCTTGGATGCCATGAGCTCCTATAATTCACCCCTCCACTTT.

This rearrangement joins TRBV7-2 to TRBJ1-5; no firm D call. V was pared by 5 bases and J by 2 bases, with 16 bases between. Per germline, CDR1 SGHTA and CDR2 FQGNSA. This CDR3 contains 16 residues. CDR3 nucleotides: TGTGCCAGCAGCCTTAGTGGGTCAGAACGCAATCAGCCCCAGCATTTT. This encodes CASSLSGSERNQPQHF.

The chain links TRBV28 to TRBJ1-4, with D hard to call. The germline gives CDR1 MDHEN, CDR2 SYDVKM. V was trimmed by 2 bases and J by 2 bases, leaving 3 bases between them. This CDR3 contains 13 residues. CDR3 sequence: CASSLMTNEKLFF. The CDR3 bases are TGTGCCAGCAGTTTAATGACTAATGAAAAACTGTTTTTT. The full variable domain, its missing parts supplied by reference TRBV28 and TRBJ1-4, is DVKVTQSSRYLVKRTGEKVFLECVQDMDHENMFWYRQDPGLGLRLIYFSYDVKMKEKGDIPEGYSVSREKKERFSLILESASTNQTSMYLCASSLMTNEKLFFGSGTQLSVL.

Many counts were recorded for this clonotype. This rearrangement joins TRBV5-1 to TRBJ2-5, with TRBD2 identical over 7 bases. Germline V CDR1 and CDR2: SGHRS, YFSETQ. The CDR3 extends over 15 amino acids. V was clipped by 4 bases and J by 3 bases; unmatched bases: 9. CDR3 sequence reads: CASSTLAGLEETQYF. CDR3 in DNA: TGCGCCAGCAGCACCTTAGCGGGCCTGGAAGAGACCCAGTACTTC.

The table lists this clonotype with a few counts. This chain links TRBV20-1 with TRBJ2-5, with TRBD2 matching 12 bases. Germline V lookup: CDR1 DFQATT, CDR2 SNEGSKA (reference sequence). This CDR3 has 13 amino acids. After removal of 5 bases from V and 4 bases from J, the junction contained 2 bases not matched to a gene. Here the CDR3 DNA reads TGCAGTGCTCGACTAGCGGGGGCAGAGACCCAGTACTTC. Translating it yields CSARLAGAETQYF.